This T cell receptor beta chain was sequenced in a study of CD8 T cells in ankylosing spondylitis. Points from the study as a whole: Clones tied to disease were said to be significantly enriched in matched ankylosing spondylitis synovial fluid. A TCR beta motif of seven or eight highly homologous variants appeared characteristic of ankylosing spondylitis blood.

This CDR3 is built from 14 residues. Looked up from germline, CDR1 is SQVTM and CDR2 is ANQGSEA. Unmatched junction bases numbered 3, after V lost 2 bases and J lost 4 bases. With molecular barcodes, quantitative 5'-RACE was used to make the TCR beta libraries. TCRdb re-called the 5' RACE reads with MiXCR, one entry per CDR3 protein. The profile shows about 800,000 distinct CDR3 sequences, about 10% of them singletons. This clonotype was detected many times. As yet, its antigen is unknown. Sequencing used blood, either unsorted or a sorted T cell fraction (not recorded which). The sequence came from a male donor with ankylosing spondylitis. The genes are TRBV29-1 and TRBJ2-5, with 11 positions matching TRBD2. This chain's CDR3 is CSVELAGGSETQYF. The CDR3 DNA reads as TGCAGCGTTGAACTAGCGGGAGGCTCAGAGACCCAGTACTTC.